Included here is one TCR beta chain sequence, with context. These data belong to a study of T cell responses to AZD1222 COVID-19 vaccine. The assay was immunoSEQ multiplex PCR, and TCRdb's table has in-frame clones only and misses some. The repertoire holds about 130,000 clones, with approximately 90% as singletons. This receptor was obtained from an adult in good health. The source was peripheral blood, collected on day 0 of AZD1222 vaccination.

The chain's CDR3 is CASSHRDRVGANVLTF. The DNA for the CDR3 is TGCGCCAGCAGCCACCGGGACAGGGTTGGGGCCAACGTCCTGACTTTC. The chain has TRBV4-1 and TRBJ2-6; 9 bases map to TRBD1. This CDR3 contains 16 residues. Germline assignment: CDR1 MGHRA and CDR2 YSYEKL. The trim removed 3 bases at V and 3 bases at J, leaving 3 bases unmatched.